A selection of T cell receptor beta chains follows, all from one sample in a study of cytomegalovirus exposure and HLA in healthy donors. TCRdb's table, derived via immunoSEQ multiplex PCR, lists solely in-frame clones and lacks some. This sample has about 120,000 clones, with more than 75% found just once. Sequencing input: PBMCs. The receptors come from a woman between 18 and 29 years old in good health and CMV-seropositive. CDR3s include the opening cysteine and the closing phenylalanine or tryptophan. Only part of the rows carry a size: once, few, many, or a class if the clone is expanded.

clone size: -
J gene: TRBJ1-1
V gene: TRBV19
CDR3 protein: CASSPYLWTGANTEAFF

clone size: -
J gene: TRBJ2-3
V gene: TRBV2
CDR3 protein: CASSEGHLLTDTQYF

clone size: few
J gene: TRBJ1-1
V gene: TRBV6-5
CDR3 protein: CASSYSGTGETFF

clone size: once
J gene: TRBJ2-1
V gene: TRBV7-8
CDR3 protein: CASSLVPGGALDEQFF

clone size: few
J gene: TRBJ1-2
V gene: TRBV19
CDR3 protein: CASSEQRGQGGYGYTF

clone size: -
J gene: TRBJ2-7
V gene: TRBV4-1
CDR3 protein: CASSPTRGAYEQYF

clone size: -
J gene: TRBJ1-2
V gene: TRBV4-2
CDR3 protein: CASSQAGQGAVGYTF

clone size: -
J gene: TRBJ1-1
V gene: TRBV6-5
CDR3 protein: CASSGGSGNSEAFF

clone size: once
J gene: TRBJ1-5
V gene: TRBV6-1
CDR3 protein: CANSDSYSNQPQHF

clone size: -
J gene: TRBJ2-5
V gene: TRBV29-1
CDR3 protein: CSVNEGVETQYF

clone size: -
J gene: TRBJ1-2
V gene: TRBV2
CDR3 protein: CASNGGQGGYGYTF

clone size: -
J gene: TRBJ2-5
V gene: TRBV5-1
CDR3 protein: CASSQGASPPNFQETQYF

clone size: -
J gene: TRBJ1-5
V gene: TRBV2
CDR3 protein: CASSDEGTNQPQHF

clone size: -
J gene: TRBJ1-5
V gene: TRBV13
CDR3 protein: CASSRGQGQQPQHF

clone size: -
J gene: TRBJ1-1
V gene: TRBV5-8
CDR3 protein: CASSLALRDTEAFF

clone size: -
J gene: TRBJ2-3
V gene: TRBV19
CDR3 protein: CASIPSPGQGTDTQYF

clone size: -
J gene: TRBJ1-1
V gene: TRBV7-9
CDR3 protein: CASSTRYMNTEAFF

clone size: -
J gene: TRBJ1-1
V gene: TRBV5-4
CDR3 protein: CASTRDRVNTEAFF

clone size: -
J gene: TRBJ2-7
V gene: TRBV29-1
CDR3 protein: CSAWRAGGPEEQYF

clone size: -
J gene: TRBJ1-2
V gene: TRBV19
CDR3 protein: CASSDRVSGYTF

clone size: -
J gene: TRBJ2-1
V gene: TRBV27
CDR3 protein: CASSFLSSGTYNEQFF

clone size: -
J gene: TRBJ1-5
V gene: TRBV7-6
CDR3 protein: CASSLSGLGNQPQHF

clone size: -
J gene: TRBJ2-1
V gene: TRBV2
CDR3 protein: CASSNPPSQWGGGSFF

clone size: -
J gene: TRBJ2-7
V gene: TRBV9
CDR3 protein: CASSVGASGSFEQYF

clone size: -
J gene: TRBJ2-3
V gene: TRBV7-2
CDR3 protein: CASSLEGTTTDTQYF

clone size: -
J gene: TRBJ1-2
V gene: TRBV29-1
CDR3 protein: CSVDRELRDRAFYGYTF

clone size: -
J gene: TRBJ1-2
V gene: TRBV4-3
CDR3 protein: CASSQGFGQNYGYTF

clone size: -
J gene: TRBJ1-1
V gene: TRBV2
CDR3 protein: CASSELWQGNTEAFF

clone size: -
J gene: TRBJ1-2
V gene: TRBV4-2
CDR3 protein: CASSGGPGVLIYGYTF

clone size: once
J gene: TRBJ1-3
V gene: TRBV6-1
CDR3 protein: CASIFGPSGNTIYF

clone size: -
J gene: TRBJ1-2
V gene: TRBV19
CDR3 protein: CASSRNRAGYTF

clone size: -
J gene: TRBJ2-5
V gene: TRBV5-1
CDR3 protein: CASSLTGHQETQYF

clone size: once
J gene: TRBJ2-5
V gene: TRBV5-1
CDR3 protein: CASSLARTAQETQYF

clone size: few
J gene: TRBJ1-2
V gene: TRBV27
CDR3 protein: CASSLSGDGYTF